Shown below are 19 T cell receptor beta chains from a single sample sequenced in a study of blood T cells in healthy people across ages. For the second PCR, which ran for about 6 to 11 cycles, a sample-barcoded 5' primer and a J-beta primer mix were used. TCRdb re-analysed the 5' RACE reads in MiXCR, keeping a single row per CDR3 protein. The sample has approximately 760,000 distinct CDR3 sequences, roughly 25% seen once. This sample also belongs to another study, concerning T cells of mothers and their children.

The material sequenced was blood. The receptor set was obtained from a boy aged 5-17 years in good health.

A few counts support this clonotype. The chain employs TRBV6-1 and TRBJ2-1; TRBD1 is a possible D gene (6 bases). V lost 5 bases to trimming and J lost 12 bases, with 14 bases between them. The CDR3 sequence is 12 residues long. Per the germline V gene, CDR1 is MNHNS and CDR2 is SASEGT. CDR3 DNA sequence: TGTGCCAGCAGTAGGGTGGAAGGGGGGCAGTTCTTC. The encoded protein is CASSRVEGGQFF.

This clonotype came up a few times. This rearrangement joins TRBV9 to TRBJ2-5; perhaps TRBD2 as D (6 bases). V lost 4 bases and J lost 4, with 14 bases in between. Germline V gene lookup returns CDR1 SGDLS and CDR2 YYNGEE. The CDR3 loop spans 14 amino acids. The CDR3 DNA sequence: TGTGCCAGCAGCCCCCGTGGGGGAGGAGAGACCCAGTACTTC. Translation gives CASSPRGGGETQYF.

This clonotype has ten or more counts. This rearrangement joins TRBV6-2 or TRBV6-3 to TRBJ1-1; D is perhaps TRBD1 (5 bases). Germline V gene data show CDR1 as MNHEY and CDR2 as SVGEGT. The ends were cut back, 2 bases at V and 5 bases at J, with 9 bases in the middle. The CDR3 has 13 residues. The CDR3 loop reads CASSYRGRTEAFF. As DNA, the CDR3 is TGTGCCAGCAGTTACAGGGGTAGGACTGAAGCTTTCTTT.

This clonotype was seen a handful of times. V gene TRBV11-2 combines with J gene TRBJ1-5; no clear D. CDR1 is SGHAT and CDR2 is FQNNGV in the germline V gene. Between the trimmed V and J ends, which lost 5 bases and 4 bases, there was a span of 18 bases. The CDR3 runs to 16 residues. The chain's CDR3 is CASSPEARGRNQPQHF. The DNA of the CDR3 is TGTGCCAGCAGCCCTGAGGCCCGGGGAAGAAATCAGCCCCAGCATTTT.

There are a few counts of this clonotype. This chain uses TRBV7-8 with TRBJ2-7; weak D call: TRBD1 (5 bases). The CDR3 totals 16 residues. The germline V gene has CDR1 SGHVS and CDR2 FQNEAQ. V lost 1 base and J 3 bases, leaving 16 bases between the germline ends. This CDR3 reads CASSLVSGMGRYEQYF. CDR3 nucleotide sequence: TGTGCCAGCAGCTTAGTCTCAGGGATGGGGCGCTACGAGCAGTACTTC.

The chain couples TRBV12-3 or TRBV12-4 to TRBJ2-5, with 7 bases lining up with TRBD1. CDR3 size: 12 residues. V was pared by 5 bases and J by 7 bases, with 4 bases of the junction left unmatched. The CDR3 here is CASSNRGTTQYF. The CDR3 DNA reads TGTGCCAGCAGTAACAGGGGTACGACCCAGTACTTC.

The CDR3 protein is CSVARAGSYNEQFF. The CDR3 coding sequence is TGCAGCGTTGCTAGGGCTGGGTCCTACAATGAGCAGTTCTTC. The chain recombines TRBV29-1 with TRBJ2-1; D unresolved. The CDR3 covers 14 residues. V lost 4 bases to trimming and J lost 1 base, with 11 bases between them. Germline-derived CDR1 and CDR2 are SQVTM and ANQGSEA.

The sample holds a few counts of this clonotype. The genes are TRBV12-3 or TRBV12-4 and TRBJ2-2; weak D call: TRBD2 (5 bases). V was shortened by 2 bases and J by 5 bases, with 15 bases between the two germline ends. This CDR3 has 16 amino acids. For the CDR3, the DNA is TGTGCCAGCAGTTTAAGTCTAGCAGCCCTAACCGGGGAGCTGTTTTTT. Translation: CASSLSLAALTGELFF.

The CDR3 DNA sequence: TGTGCCAGCAGCCAAGACAGGGCTTACAATGAGCAGTTCTTC. As protein: CASSQDRAYNEQFF. The chain uses TRBV13 and TRBJ2-1, with 7 bases matching TRBD1. The CDR3 extends over 14 amino acids. With 5 bases clipped from V and 4 bases from J, the junction kept 5 bases outside the gene matches. Per the germline V gene, CDR1 is PRHDT and CDR2 is FYEKMQ (reference sequence).

The sample holds a few counts of this clonotype. The rearrangement uses TRBV3-1 and TRBJ2-3; no reliable D call. Germline CDR1 and CDR2: LGHDT and YNNKEL (reference sequence). V was cut by 6 bases and J by 8 bases, with 24 bases left in between. CDR3 size: 16 residues. CDR3 DNA: TGTGCCAGCAGACTATCACTTGCCGGTCCGTTTGTTACGCAGTATTTT. Amino acid sequence: CASRLSLAGPFVTQYF.

V is TRBV9 and J is TRBJ2-2; 12 bases are a match to TRBD2. V gave up 6 bases and J gave up 5 bases; unmatched junction bases: 5. CDR3 size: 15 residues. Germline loops: CDR1 SGDLS, CDR2 YYNGEE. Here the CDR3 reads CASNLGTSGTGELFF. In nucleotides, the CDR3 is TGTGCCAGCAACTTAGGGACTAGCGGGACCGGGGAGCTGTTTTTT.

The CDR3 bases are TGTGCCAGCAGCTCGTATGTCCCGGATTCCGGGGAGCTGTTTTTT. Translation gives CASSSYVPDSGELFF. The chain couples TRBV12-3 or TRBV12-4 to TRBJ2-2; D gene ambiguous. This CDR3 has 15 amino acids. With 6 bases removed from V and 6 bases from J, the gap between germline ends came to 17 bases.

The chain links TRBV28 to TRBJ2-7, with D uncertain. CDR1 is MDHEN and CDR2 is SYDVKM in the germline V gene. The CDR3 has 12 amino acids. Trimming shortened V by 4 bases and J by 7 bases, and 11 bases separated the two germline ends. CDR3 sequence: CASSSRLSEQYF. In nucleotides, the CDR3 is TGTGCCAGCAGTTCCCGCCTGAGTGAGCAGTACTTC.

The rearrangement joins TRBV24-1 to TRBJ2-2; D may be TRBD1 or TRBD2 (5 bases each). V was shortened by 9 bases and J by 4 bases, with 17 bases between the two germline ends. The germline V gene has CDR1 KGHDR and CDR2 SFDVKD. CDR3 length: 15 residues. The chain's CDR3 is CATGGKGLGTGELFF. DNA for the CDR3: TGTGCCACCGGGGGAAAGGGGCTCGGCACCGGGGAGCTGTTTTTT.

The gene calls are TRBV29-1 and TRBJ2-4, with a weak D call TRBD1 (6 bases). V was cut by 6 bases and J by 6 bases, with 24 bases left in between. Germline V CDR1 and CDR2: SQVTM, ANQGSEA. The length of the CDR3 is 16 residues. The CDR3 DNA sequence: TGCAGCGTGGCATGGACAGCGGACAATTTTGGAAACATTCAGTACTTC. Protein product: CSVAWTADNFGNIQYF.

The J gene is TRBJ2-5, the V gene TRBV7-9, with D unclear. The DNA end is a closer match to TRBJ2-7, so the J assignment may be wrong. Germline V gene lookup returns CDR1 SEHNR and CDR2 FQNEAQ (reference sequence). This CDR3 contains 15 residues. CDR3 protein: CASSLGHGTSYEQYF. Here the CDR3 DNA reads TGTGCCAGCAGCTTAGGGCACGGAACCTCCTACGAGCAGTACTTC.

This chain links TRBV6-2 or TRBV6-3 with TRBJ2-7; tentative D call: TRBD1 (7 bases). The V and J ends lost 4 bases and 5 bases respectively, with 15 bases between them. The CDR3 extends over 14 amino acids. Germline V lookup: CDR1 MNHEY, CDR2 SVGEGT. The DNA for the CDR3 is TGTGCCAGCAGTTCCCCCAGGGGGAGGAACGAGCAGTACTTC. Amino acids: CASSSPRGRNEQYF.

The genes are TRBV15 and TRBJ2-7; TRBD1 matches 9 bases. Germline assignment: CDR1 LNHNV and CDR2 YYDKDF (reference sequence). The junction had 6 bases not matched to a gene; V was cut back by 3 bases and J by 3 bases. The CDR3 is made up of 15 amino acids. The CDR3 protein is CATSRERQGGYEQYF. CDR3 DNA sequence: TGTGCCACCAGCAGGGAACGACAGGGGGGCTACGAGCAGTACTTC.

This clonotype occurred a few times. J is TRBJ2-1 and V is TRBV2; D unresolved. The J call may be wrong; the DNA end is better matched by TRBJ2-5. Germline CDR1 is SNHLY and CDR2 is FYNNEI. This CDR3 contains 10 residues. The CDR3 is CASSEGVQYF. The CDR3 region has the DNA TGTGCCAGCAGTGAAGGTGTCCAGTACTTC.